These 22 T cell receptor beta chains came from one sample sequenced in a study of monozygotic twins with inflammatory bowel disease. After re-calling the 5' RACE reads, TCRdb lists one entry per CDR3 protein, DNA absent. The table gives some 170,000 distinct CDR3 sequences; the top ten clones make up 2.4% of it. The sample consisted of blood. The receptors were sampled from a human donor with ulcerative colitis or Crohn's disease, or a healthy co-twin of an affected twin (not recorded which).

The chain combines TRBV28 with TRBJ2-2; TCRdb picks TRBD1, but there is no DNA to check that call. Germline V gene sequence: CDR1 MDHEN, CDR2 SYDVKM. The CDR3 sequence is 15 residues long. The CDR3: CASSLGQSPTGELFF.

This rearrangement joins TRBV4-1 to TRBJ1-5; TCRdb selects TRBD1, and the lack of DNA leaves this call unchecked. This CDR3 is built from 14 residues. Germline CDR1 reads MGHRA; CDR2 reads YSYEKL. The CDR3: CASSQDREWQPQHF.

The V gene is TRBV9, the J gene TRBJ1-6; TCRdb's assignment of TRBD1 cannot be checked, as there is no DNA. Germline CDR1 reads SGDLS; CDR2 reads YYNGEE. The CDR3 totals 15 residues. The CDR3 sequence is CASSVTGYGDSPLHF.

The chain combines TRBV7-3 with TRBJ2-1; TCRdb lists TRBD2, though no DNA is available to test this call. This CDR3 is 14 amino acids long. Germline V lookup: CDR1 SGHTA, CDR2 FQGTGA. CDR3 sequence: CASSSGLAGVEQFF.

The chain uses TRBV5-6 and TRBJ1-2. This CDR3 contains 13 residues. The germline CDR1 and CDR2 sequences are SGHDT and YYEEEE. CDR3 amino acids: CASSYGGLYGYTF.

J is TRBJ2-3 and V is TRBV29-1; with no DNA, the TCRdb D assignment of TRBD1 cannot be verified. The germline V gene encodes CDR1 SQVTM and CDR2 ANQGSEA. There are 13 residues in the CDR3. The CDR3 sequence is CSAEEDHRDTQYF.

This rearrangement joins TRBV9 to TRBJ2-1; TCRdb selects TRBD2, and the lack of DNA leaves this call unchecked. Germline CDR1 is SGDLS and CDR2 is YYNGEE. CDR3 length: 15 residues. The CDR3 sequence: CASSVTSGIGNEQFF.

The chain has TRBV5-6 and TRBJ1-2; checking the TCRdb D call of TRBD1 is not possible without DNA. The CDR3 is 16 residues long. The V gene's germline CDR1 is SGHDT and CDR2 YYEEEE. CDR3 region: CASSLKPRQGRVGYTF.

This chain joins TRBV19 and TRBJ2-7; TCRdb picks TRBD2, but there is no DNA to check that call. This CDR3 comprises 15 residues. Germline CDR1 and CDR2: LNHDA and SQIVND (reference sequence). The CDR3 spells CASSIPSGGTYEQYF.

The V gene is TRBV5-1, the J gene TRBJ2-7. CDR1 is SGHRS and CDR2 is YFSETQ in the germline V gene. CDR3 length equals 13 residues. The CDR3 reads CASSLESSYEQYF.

The CDR3 spells CATSRDSLQETQYF. The rearrangement links TRBV15 to TRBJ2-5. Germline V CDR1 and CDR2: LNHNV, YYDKDF (reference sequence). This CDR3 has 14 residues.

The chain couples TRBV6-1 to TRBJ1-6; TCRdb reports TRBD1, a call that lacks DNA to check it against. Germline assignment: CDR1 MNHNS and CDR2 SASEGT. The CDR3 length is 12 residues. The CDR3: CASSEQDRALHF.

The chain couples TRBV5-1 to TRBJ2-2; the D gene TCRdb calls, TRBD1, cannot be checked with no DNA. CDR1 SGHRS and CDR2 YFSETQ come from the germline V gene. The CDR3 has 13 residues. CDR3 sequence reads: CASRPGLSGELFF.

The rearrangement links TRBV4-3 to TRBJ2-5; TCRdb names TRBD1, which stays unverified in the absence of DNA. Germline CDR1 and CDR2: LGHNA and YSLEER. The CDR3 totals 18 residues. CDR3 region: CASSQGAGAKWYQETQYF.

This sequence joins TRBV4-2 and TRBJ2-1; as DNA is missing, the TRBD2 call by TCRdb cannot be tested. CDR1 and CDR2 (germline): LGHNA, YNFKEQ. This CDR3 is built from 17 residues. The CDR3 loop is CASSQDGSGGEFDEQFF.

The V call is TRBV20-1, the J call TRBJ2-3; TCRdb's D call, TRBD2, is unchecked because there is no DNA. Germline loops: CDR1 DFQATT, CDR2 SNEGSKA (reference sequence). The length of the CDR3 is 15 residues. This chain's CDR3 is CSLTRSSGVEDTQYF.

The chain employs TRBV3-1 and TRBJ1-1; no DNA is available, so the TRBD1 call from TCRdb remains unchecked. The germline gives CDR1 LGHDT, CDR2 YNNKEL (reference sequence). The length of the CDR3 is 14 residues. CDR3 residues: CASSQGGGNTEAFF.

This chain connects TRBV5-1 to TRBJ1-3; TCRdb picks TRBD1, but there is no DNA to check that call. This CDR3 contains 15 residues. Germline CDR1 and CDR2: SGHRS and YFSETQ. The CDR3 sequence is CASSLETGEGNTIYF.

The chain links TRBV7-2 to TRBJ2-1; without DNA, the TCRdb call of TRBD2 cannot be checked. The CDR3 has 15 residues. Germline CDR1 SGHTA, CDR2 FQGNSA. CDR3 sequence reads: CASSLQGTSSNEQFF.

The chain has TRBV12-3 or TRBV12-4 and TRBJ1-1; TCRdb reports TRBD1, a call that lacks DNA to check it against. CDR3 length equals 14 residues. The CDR3 loop is CASIRTGLNTEAFF.

This chain joins TRBV20-1 and TRBJ1-5; without DNA, the TCRdb call of TRBD1 cannot be checked. The CDR3 is 18 amino acids. Per germline, CDR1 DFQATT and CDR2 SNEGSKA (reference sequence). Here the CDR3 reads CSARAPKGTGDSNQPQHF.

The chain joins TRBV6-5 to TRBJ1-1. Looked up from germline, CDR1 is MNHEY and CDR2 is SVGAGI. This CDR3 contains 15 residues. The CDR3 is CASSYSTGIGTEAFF.